This T cell receptor beta chain originates from a study of blood T cell repertoires in COVID-19. Study information: The study drew acute and convalescent COVID-19 samples from the United States, Italy and Spain. Nucleic acid was either cDNA or gDNA, and it came from T cells, B-cell-depleted T cells, or PBMCs.

V gave up 8 bases and J gave up 7 bases, with 17 bases separating them. The germline CDR1 and CDR2 sequences are MDHEN and SYDVKM. There are 13 residues in the CDR3. Clones were read by immunoSEQ multiplex PCR, and TCRdb kept only the in-frame ones, dropping some. The table records under 500,000 clones, around nine tenths of them present only once. The TCR originated in a woman younger than 30 with acute COVID-19. Input material: PBMCs or T cells enriched from blood (not recorded which). This chain connects TRBV28 to TRBJ1-2; D uncertain. This CDR3 is CASRSPDSLGYTF. DNA for the CDR3: TGTGCCAGCCGTTCCCCGGACTCTCTTGGCTACACCTTC.